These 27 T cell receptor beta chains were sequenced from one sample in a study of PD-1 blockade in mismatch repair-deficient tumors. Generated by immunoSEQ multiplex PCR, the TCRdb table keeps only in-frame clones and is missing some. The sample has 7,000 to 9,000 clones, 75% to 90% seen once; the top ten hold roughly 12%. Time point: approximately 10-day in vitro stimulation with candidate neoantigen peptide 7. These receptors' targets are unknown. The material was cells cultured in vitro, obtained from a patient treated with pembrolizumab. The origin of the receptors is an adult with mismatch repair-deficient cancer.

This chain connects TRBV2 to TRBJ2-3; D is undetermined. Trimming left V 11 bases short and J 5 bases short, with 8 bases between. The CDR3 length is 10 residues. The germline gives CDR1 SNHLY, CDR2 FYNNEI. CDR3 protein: CASVGDTQYF. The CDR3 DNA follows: TGTGCCTCCGTTGGAGATACGCAGTATTTT.

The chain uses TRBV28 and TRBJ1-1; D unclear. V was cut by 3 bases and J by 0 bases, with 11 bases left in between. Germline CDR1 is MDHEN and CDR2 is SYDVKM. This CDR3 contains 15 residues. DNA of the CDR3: TGTGCCAGCAGTTTCGTTGGACGGTTGAACACTGAAGCTTTCTTT. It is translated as CASSFVGRLNTEAFF.

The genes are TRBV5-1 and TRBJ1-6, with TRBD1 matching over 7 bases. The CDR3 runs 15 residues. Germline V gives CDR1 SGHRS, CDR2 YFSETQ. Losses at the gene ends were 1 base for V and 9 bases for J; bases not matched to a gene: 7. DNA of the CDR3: TGCGCCAGCAGCTTGTTACAGGGGAGTAGTTCACCCCTCCACTTT. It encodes CASSLLQGSSSPLHF.

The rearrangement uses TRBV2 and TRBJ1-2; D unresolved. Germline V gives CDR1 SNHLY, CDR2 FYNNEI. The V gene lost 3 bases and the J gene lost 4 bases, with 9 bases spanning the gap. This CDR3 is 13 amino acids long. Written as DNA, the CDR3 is TGTGCCAGCAGTGACGCGGCGGGCTATGGCTACACCTTC. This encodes CASSDAAGYGYTF.

The CDR3 DNA reads as TGTGCCAGCAGCTTAGGTATCTTGATTCAAGAGACCCAGTACTTC. This gives the protein CASSLGILIQETQYF. The V gene is TRBV7-9, the J gene TRBJ2-5; D is unclear. Looked up from germline, CDR1 is SEHNR and CDR2 is FQNEAQ (reference sequence). The V and J ends lost 1 base and 2 bases respectively, with 11 bases between them. This CDR3 has 15 residues.

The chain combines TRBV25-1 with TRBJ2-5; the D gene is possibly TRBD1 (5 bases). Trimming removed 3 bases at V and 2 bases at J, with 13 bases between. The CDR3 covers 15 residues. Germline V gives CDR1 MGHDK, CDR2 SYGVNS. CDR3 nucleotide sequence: TGTGCCAGCAGTGATGGTCGGTCAGGGCAAGAGACCCAGTACTTC. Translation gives CASSDGRSGQETQYF.

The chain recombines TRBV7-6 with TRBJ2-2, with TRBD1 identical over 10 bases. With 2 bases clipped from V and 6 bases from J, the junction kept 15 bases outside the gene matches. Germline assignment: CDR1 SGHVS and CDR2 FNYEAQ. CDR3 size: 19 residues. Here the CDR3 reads CASSLISGGQGVGAGELFF. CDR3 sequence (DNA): TGTGCCAGCAGCTTAATATCCGGCGGACAGGGGGTTGGGGCCGGGGAGCTGTTTTTT.

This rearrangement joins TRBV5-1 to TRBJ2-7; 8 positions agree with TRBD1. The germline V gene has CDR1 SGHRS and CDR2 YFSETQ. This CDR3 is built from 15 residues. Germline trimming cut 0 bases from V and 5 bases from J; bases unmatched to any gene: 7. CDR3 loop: CASSLGGQGAHEQYF. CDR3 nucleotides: TGCGCCAGCAGCTTGGGAGGCCAGGGGGCCCACGAGCAGTACTTC.

This chain's CDR3 is CASSSPGLSSYEQYF. Here the CDR3 DNA reads TGTGCCAGCAGTTCCCCGGGACTAAGCTCCTACGAGCAGTACTTC. This sequence joins TRBV27 and TRBJ2-7; 7 bases align to TRBD2. The V gene's germline CDR1 is MNHEY and CDR2 SMNVEV (reference sequence). J lost 0 bases, V lost 4 bases, and 6 bases had no gene match. The CDR3 covers 15 residues.

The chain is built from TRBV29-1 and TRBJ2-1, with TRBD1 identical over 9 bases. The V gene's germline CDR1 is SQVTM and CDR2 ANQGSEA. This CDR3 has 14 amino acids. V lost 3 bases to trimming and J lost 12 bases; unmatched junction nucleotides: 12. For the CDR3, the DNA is TGCAGCGTTGACAGCGGACAGGGGTATGTTAGGCAGTTCTTC. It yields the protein CSVDSGQGYVRQFF.

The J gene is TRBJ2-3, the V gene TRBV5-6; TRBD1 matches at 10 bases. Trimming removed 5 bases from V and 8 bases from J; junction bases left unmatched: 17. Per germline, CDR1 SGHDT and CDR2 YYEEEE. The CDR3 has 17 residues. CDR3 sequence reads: CASRRRQGAERLVTQYF. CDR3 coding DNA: TGTGCCAGCAGACGCAGACAGGGGGCTGAAAGGCTGGTTACGCAGTATTTT.

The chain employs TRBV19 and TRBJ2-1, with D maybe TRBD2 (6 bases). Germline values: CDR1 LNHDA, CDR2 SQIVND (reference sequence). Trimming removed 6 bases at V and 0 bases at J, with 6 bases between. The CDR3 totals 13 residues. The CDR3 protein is CASSGSSYNEQFF. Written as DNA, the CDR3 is TGTGCCAGTAGCGGGAGCTCCTACAATGAGCAGTTCTTC.

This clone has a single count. This CDR3 is CASSPRALAGPTDTQYF. The DNA of the CDR3 is TGTGCCAGCAGCCCTCGGGCACTAGCGGGTCCCACAGATACGCAGTATTTT. The chain employs TRBV7-3 and TRBJ2-3, with 9 bases identical to TRBD2. The germline V gene has CDR1 SGHTA and CDR2 FQGTGA. The CDR3 runs 17 residues. After removal of 5 bases from V and 2 bases from J, the junction contained 11 bases not matched to a gene.

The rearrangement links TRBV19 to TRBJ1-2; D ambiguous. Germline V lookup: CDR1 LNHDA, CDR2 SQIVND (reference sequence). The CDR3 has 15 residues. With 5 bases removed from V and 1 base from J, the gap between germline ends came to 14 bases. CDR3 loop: CASSPSDGDNYGYTF. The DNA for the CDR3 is TGTGCCAGTAGTCCCTCGGACGGGGATAACTATGGCTACACCTTC.

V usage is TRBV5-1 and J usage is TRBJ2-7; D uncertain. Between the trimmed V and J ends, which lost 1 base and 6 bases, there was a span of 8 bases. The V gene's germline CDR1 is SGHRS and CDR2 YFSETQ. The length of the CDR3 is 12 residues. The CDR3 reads CASSLPGPEQYF. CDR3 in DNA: TGCGCCAGCAGCTTGCCCGGGCCCGAGCAGTACTTC.

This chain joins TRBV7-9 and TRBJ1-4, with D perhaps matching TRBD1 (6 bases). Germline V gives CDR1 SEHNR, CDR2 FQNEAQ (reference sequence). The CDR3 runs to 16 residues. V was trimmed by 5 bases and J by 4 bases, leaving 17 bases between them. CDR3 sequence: CASSLRSGASNEKLFF. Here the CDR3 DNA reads TGTGCCAGCAGCCTCCGATCGGGGGCGAGTAATGAAAAACTGTTTTTT.

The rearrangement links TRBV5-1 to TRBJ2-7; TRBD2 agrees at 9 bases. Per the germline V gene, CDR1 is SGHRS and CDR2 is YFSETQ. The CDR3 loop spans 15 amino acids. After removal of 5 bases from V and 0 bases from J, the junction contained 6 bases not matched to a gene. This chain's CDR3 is CASRYSGSNSYEQYF. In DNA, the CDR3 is TGCGCCAGCAGATATAGCGGGAGTAACTCCTACGAGCAGTACTTC.

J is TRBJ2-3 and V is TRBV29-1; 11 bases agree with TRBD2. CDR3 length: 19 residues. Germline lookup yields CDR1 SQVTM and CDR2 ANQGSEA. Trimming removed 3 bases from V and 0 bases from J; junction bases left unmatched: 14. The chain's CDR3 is CSVDGHLAGGPTSTDTQYF. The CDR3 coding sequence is TGCAGCGTTGACGGACATCTAGCGGGAGGTCCCACTAGCACAGATACGCAGTATTTT.

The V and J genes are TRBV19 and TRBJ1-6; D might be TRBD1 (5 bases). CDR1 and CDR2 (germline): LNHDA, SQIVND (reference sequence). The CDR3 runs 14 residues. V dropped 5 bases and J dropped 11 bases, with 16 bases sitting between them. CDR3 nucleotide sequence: TGTGCCAGTAGTTCCGCGGGCCTGGGGGCACCCCTCCACTTT. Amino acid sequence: CASSSAGLGAPLHF.

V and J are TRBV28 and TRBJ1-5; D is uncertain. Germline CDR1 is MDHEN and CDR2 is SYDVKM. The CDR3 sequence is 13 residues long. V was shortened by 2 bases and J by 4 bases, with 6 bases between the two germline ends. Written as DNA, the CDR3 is TGTGCCAGCAGTTTAGAAGAGAATCAGCCCCAGCATTTT. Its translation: CASSLEENQPQHF. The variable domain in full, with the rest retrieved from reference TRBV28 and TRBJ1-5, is DVKVTQSSRYLVKRTGEKVFLECVQDMDHENMFWYRQDPGLGLRLIYFSYDVKMKEKGDIPEGYSVSREKKERFSLILESASTNQTSMYLCASSLEENQPQHFGDGTRLSIL.

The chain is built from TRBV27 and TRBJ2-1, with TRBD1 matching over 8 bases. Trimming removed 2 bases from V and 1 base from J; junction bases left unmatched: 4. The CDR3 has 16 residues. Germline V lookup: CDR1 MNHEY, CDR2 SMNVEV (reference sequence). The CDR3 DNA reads TGTGCCAGCAGTTTACTGGGACAGGAGTCCTACAATGAGCAGTTCTTC. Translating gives CASSLLGQESYNEQFF.

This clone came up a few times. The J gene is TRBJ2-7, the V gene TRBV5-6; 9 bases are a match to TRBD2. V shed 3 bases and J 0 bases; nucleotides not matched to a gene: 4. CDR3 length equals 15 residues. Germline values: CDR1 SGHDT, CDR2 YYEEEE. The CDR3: CASSSLAGRSYEQYF. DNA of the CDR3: TGTGCCAGCAGCTCTCTAGCGGGGCGCTCCTACGAGCAGTACTTC.

CDR3 protein: CASSFQQGVYEQYF. The DNA of the CDR3 is TGTGCCAGCAGTTTTCAACAGGGGGTTTACGAGCAGTACTTC. The rearrangement uses TRBV27 and TRBJ2-7; 8 bases agree with TRBD1. Unmatched junction bases numbered 5, after V lost 3 bases and J lost 4 bases. The CDR3 is made up of 14 amino acids. Germline V gives CDR1 MNHEY, CDR2 SMNVEV (reference sequence).

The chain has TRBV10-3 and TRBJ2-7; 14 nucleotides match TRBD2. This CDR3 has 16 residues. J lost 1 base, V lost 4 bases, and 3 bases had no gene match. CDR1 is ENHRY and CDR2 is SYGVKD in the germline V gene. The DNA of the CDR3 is TGTGCCATCAGTGGGGGACTAGCGGGAGTATCCTACGAGCAGTACTTC. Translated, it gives CAISGGLAGVSYEQYF.

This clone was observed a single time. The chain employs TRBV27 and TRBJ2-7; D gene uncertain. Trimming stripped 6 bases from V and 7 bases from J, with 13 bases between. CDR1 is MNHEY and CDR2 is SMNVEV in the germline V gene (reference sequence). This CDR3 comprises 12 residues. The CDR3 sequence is CASSPLGGEQYF. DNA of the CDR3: TGTGCCAGCAGCCCCCTGGGTGGGGAGCAGTACTTC.

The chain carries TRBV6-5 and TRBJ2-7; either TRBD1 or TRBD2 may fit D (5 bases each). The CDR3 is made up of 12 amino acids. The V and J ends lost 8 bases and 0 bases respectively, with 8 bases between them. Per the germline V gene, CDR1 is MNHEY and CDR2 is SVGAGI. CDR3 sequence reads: CASRGSSYEQYF. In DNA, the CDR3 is TGTGCCAGCCGGGGCAGCTCCTACGAGCAGTACTTC.

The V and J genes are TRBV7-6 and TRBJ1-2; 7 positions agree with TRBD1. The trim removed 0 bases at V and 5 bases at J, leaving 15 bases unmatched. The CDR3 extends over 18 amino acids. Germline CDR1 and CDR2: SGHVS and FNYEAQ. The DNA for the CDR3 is TGTGCCAGCAGCTTAGCGTGGGGGGGACAGAGCACGTTTTATGGCTACACCTTC. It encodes CASSLAWGGQSTFYGYTF.